This T cell receptor beta chain is drawn from a study of blood T cell repertoires in COVID-19. Whole-study context: Acute and convalescent COVID-19 samples came from the United States, Italy and Spain. Nucleic acid was either cDNA or gDNA, and it came from T cells, B-cell-depleted T cells, or PBMCs.

How the authors handled the data: From reference gene primer amplification, estimates of nucleated cell counts were derived. The protocol was immunoSEQ multiplex PCR, while the TCRdb copy is restricted to in-frame clones and leaves out a portion. V and J calls and clone size follow that table, whereas D and trimming were derived from the DNA. The sample lists about 280,000 clones, over 75% occurring once. The CDR3 is made up of 15 amino acids. Germline V gene sequence: CDR1 MNHEY, CDR2 SVGEGT. V shed 4 bases and J shed 2 bases, with 9 bases lying between them. Material for sequencing was peripheral blood. J is TRBJ2-6 and V is TRBV6-2 or TRBV6-3; possible D gene TRBD2, 6 bases. The receptor's source is a man in his fifties with active or convalescent COVID-19. CDR3 amino acids: CASSSGGAGANVLTF. The CDR3 bases are TGTGCCAGCAGTTCTGGAGGGGCTGGGGCCAACGTCCTGACTTTC.